The next 9 T cell receptor beta chains were all read from a single sample in a study of T-cell memory formation after mild COVID-19 (dated by TCRdb to the early 2020s). The library was prepared using 5' RACE. The instrument was an Illumina NovaSeq 6000. TCRdb reanalyzed the raw reads on its own, using fastp at Q25 for trimming and MiXCR for clone calling, and kept in-frame beta chains. Each record represents a unique CDR3 protein, reported with the most common genes and DNA among its rows. Here the sample has 30,000 to 35,000 distinct CDR3 sequences; roughly 7.2% occur a single time. Approximately 28% of the sample comes from the top ten. Sample: PBMCs or a T cell subset sorted from them (not recorded which). The receptors come from a man aged 18 to 29 who had mild COVID-19 (a few samples of this study predate the infection). The sample titles of this study are shuffled in the database, so cell type and time point are left out; the donor was told from shared clones.

The table lists this clonotype with many counts. The V call is TRBV5-1, the J call TRBJ2-1, with 10 bases fitting TRBD2. The germline gives CDR1 SGHRS, CDR2 YFSETQ. This CDR3 comprises 17 residues. V shed 0 bases and J 8 bases; nucleotides not matched to a gene: 11. The CDR3 DNA sequence: TGCGCCAGCAGCTTGGAAGGGCTAGCGGGGGTGGGTGATGAGCAGTTCTTC. It codes for CASSLEGLAGVGDEQFF. Full variable domain (outside the CDR3, taken from reference TRBV5-1 and TRBJ2-1): KAGVTQTPRYLIKTRGQQVTLSCSPISGHRSVSWYQQTPGQGLQFLFEYFSETQRNKGNFPGRFSGRQFSNSRSEMNVSTLELGDSALYLCASSLEGLAGVGDEQFFGPGTRLTVL.

At least ten counts were recorded for this clonotype. The chain is built from TRBV28 and TRBJ2-1; TRBD1 is a possible D gene (5 bases). V gave up 3 bases and J gave up 0 bases, with 9 bases separating them. This CDR3 is 15 amino acids long. CDR1 MDHEN and CDR2 SYDVKM come from the germline V gene. Here the CDR3 DNA reads TGTGCCAGCAGTTTTTTGACAGACTCCTACAATGAGCAGTTCTTC. It is translated as CASSFLTDSYNEQFF.

This clonotype was counted at least ten times. The chain combines TRBV12-3 or TRBV12-4 with TRBJ1-5; TRBD1 might be the D (6 bases). The CDR3 contains 13 residues. The V end was cut by 5 bases, the J end by 4 bases, with 9 bases between. CDR3 sequence (DNA): TGTGCCAGCAGTAGAACAGGGAATCAGCCCCAGCATTTT. It specifies CASSRTGNQPQHF.

This clonotype was found a few times. V gene TRBV12-2 combines with J gene TRBJ1-6. TRBV12-2 is given as a pseudogene. The CDR3 runs to 12 residues. For the CDR3, the DNA is TGTGCAAGTCGCCCTCCTCTGGTACCCCTCCACTTT. Translating gives CASRPPLVPLHF.

This clonotype showed up many times. The chain has TRBV6-5 and TRBJ2-1; D may be TRBD1 or TRBD2 (5 bases each). Between the trimmed V and J ends, which lost 0 bases and 6 bases, there was a span of 6 bases. CDR1 and CDR2 (germline): MNHEY, SVGAGI. The CDR3 totals 13 residues. The CDR3 loop is CASSYSGANEQFF. In DNA, the CDR3 is TGTGCCAGCAGTTACTCCGGGGCCAATGAGCAGTTCTTC.

This clonotype was detected many times. V gene TRBV4-3 combines with J gene TRBJ1-3; D not certain. Germline CDR1 is LGHNA and CDR2 is YSLEER. The CDR3 spans 13 residues. V shed 1 base and J shed 2 bases, with 3 bases lying between them. CDR3 sequence (DNA): TGCGCCAGCAGCCAAGGTCCTGGAAACACCATATATTTT. Translating it yields CASSQGPGNTIYF.

The rearrangement uses TRBV12-3 or TRBV12-4 and TRBJ2-5, with D maybe TRBD2 (6 bases). The CDR3 is 14 residues long. V lost 7 bases and J lost 4, with 16 bases in between. The chain's CDR3 is CASILGGSRETQYF. The CDR3 coding sequence is TGTGCCAGCATCTTAGGAGGGAGCAGAGAGACCCAGTACTTC.

In this sample, this clonotype turned up a few times. The chain uses TRBV6-5 and TRBJ1-4; D call uncertain. Germline V CDR1 and CDR2: MNHEY, SVGAGI. V was cut by 0 bases and J by 7 bases, with 15 bases left in between. This CDR3 has 16 residues. The CDR3 region is CASSYSVPGSSEKLFF. As DNA, the CDR3 is TGTGCCAGCAGTTACTCAGTCCCGGGGAGTAGTGAAAAACTGTTTTTT.

This clonotype appeared a few times. The chain has TRBV19 and TRBJ2-3; D perhaps matches TRBD1 (5 bases). Trimming stripped 4 bases from V and 1 base from J, with 9 bases between. The CDR3 has 14 residues. Germline V CDR1 and CDR2: LNHDA, SQIVND (reference sequence). The CDR3 loop reads CASSRQTGTDTQYF. DNA of the CDR3: TGTGCCAGTAGTAGACAGACGGGCACAGATACGCAGTATTTT.